This T cell receptor beta chain was obtained from a study of blood T cell repertoires in COVID-19. Study as a whole: Both acute and convalescent COVID-19 samples were obtained from the United States, Italy and Spain. The cDNA or gDNA used as material had been derived from T cells, B-cell-depleted T cells, or PBMCs.

V was cut by 3 bases and J by 11 bases, with 20 bases left in between. There are 15 residues in the CDR3. Germline CDR1 reads MDHEN; CDR2 reads SYDVKM. Clones were read by immunoSEQ multiplex PCR, and TCRdb kept only the in-frame ones, dropping some. The sample carries 210,000 or so clones, around four fifths recorded once. The chain links TRBV28 to TRBJ1-5, with D possibly matching TRBD1 (6 bases). The sample was peripheral blood. The receptor was isolated from a man aged 50 to 59 with active or convalescent COVID-19. DNA of the CDR3: TGTGCCAGCAGTTTTCGGCAGGGGCCCGCAGGGGCCCAGCATTTT. This sequence encodes CASSFRQGPAGAQHF.